The rows below give T cell receptor beta chains drawn from one sample of a study of T cells in Graves' hyperthyroidism and ophthalmopathy. One entry per CDR3 protein results from TCRdb running MiXCR on the multiplex PCR reads. The table has some 620,000 distinct CDR3 sequences, 15% to 20% seen once; the top ten hold 3.8%. The sequencing input was blood. The source of these receptors is a woman aged 30 to 39 with Graves' hyperthyroidism. Each CDR3 is given with its conserved first and last residue. Each record gives: D gene, V gene, J gene, clone size, CDR3 DNA, CDR3 protein. The D gene is left open where the match is weak. Size is stated for part of the rows, as once, few or many counts, or as a class when the clone is expanded.

TRBD1,TRBV28,TRBJ1-6,many,TGTGCCAGCAGTTTCGGGACAGGTTTGTCTTCACCCCTCCACTTT,CASSFGTGLSSPLHF
TRBD2,TRBV29-1,TRBJ2-3,.,TGCAGCGTTGATCCTAGCGGGACCAGCACAGATACGCAGTATTTT,CSVDPSGTSTDTQYF
TRBD2,TRBV12-3/TRBV12-4,TRBJ2-1,many,TGTGCCAGCAGATTGTTTGGGGAGGGGAATGAGCAGTTCTTC,CASRLFGEGNEQFF
TRBD1,TRBV5-1,TRBJ2-7,many,TGCGCCAGCAGCGTACGGGACAGCAACTACGAGCAGTACTTC,CASSVRDSNYEQYF
TRBD2,TRBV28,TRBJ2-7,many,TGTGCCAGCAGTCAAGGACTAGTGGTGACCTCCTACGAGCAGTACTTC,CASSQGLVVTSYEQYF
.,TRBV28,TRBJ2-5,many,TGTGCCAGCAGTTTTTACGAGGGGGAAGAGACCCAGTACTTC,CASSFYEGEETQYF
.,TRBV30,TRBJ1-2,many,TGTGCCTGGAGTTGGGGGGCAGGCTATGGCTACACCTTC,CAWSWGAGYGYTF
TRBD2,TRBV7-3,TRBJ2-7,few,TGTGCCAGCAGCTTAGAGACTAGCGGGTTCTACGAGCAGTACTTC,CASSLETSGFYEQYF
TRBD1,TRBV5-6,TRBJ1-1,few,TGTGCCAGCAGCTTGGACAGGGGGCGCGTGAACACTGAAGCTTTCTTT,CASSLDRGRVNTEAFF
TRBD2,TRBV5-1,TRBJ2-7,.,TGCGCCAGCAGCTCCCGAGGGAGGGCCAGATACGAGCAGTACTTC,CASSSRGRARYEQYF
.,TRBV15,TRBJ1-2,.,TGTGCCACCAGCAGATATAACAGGGAAGGCTACACCTTC,CATSRYNREGYTF
.,TRBV6-6,TRBJ2-7,few,TGTGCCAGCAGTTACTCGAACCGGGTAAGGCACGAGCAGTACTTC,CASSYSNRVRHEQYF
TRBD2,TRBV28,TRBJ2-5,.,TGTGCCAGCAGTTTATTCGTCGGGAGGGGCCAAGAGACCCAGTACTTC,CASSLFVGRGQETQYF
.,TRBV10-3,TRBJ1-5,few,TGTGCCATCAGTACAGGCAATCAGCCCCAGCATTTT,CAISTGNQPQHF
.,TRBV6-2/TRBV6-3,TRBJ2-1,few,TGTGCCAGCAGTTACGAAGGAGGTGTTTCCCCCGGAATCTATTCTCCCTCCTACAATGAGCAGTTCTTC,CASSYEGGVSPGIYSPSYNEQFF
.,TRBV9,TRBJ1-1,.,TGTGCCAGCAGCCCTCTTCGACAGATGAACACTGAAGCTTTCTTT,CASSPLRQMNTEAFF
.,TRBV29-1,TRBJ1-1,many,TGCAGTCACTCGATGCTACGGGAACAGGGAAGGTTGAACACTGAAGCTTTCTTT,CSHSMLREQGRLNTEAFF
TRBD1,TRBV7-9,TRBJ2-7,.,TGTGCCAGCAGCCCGCCACGACAGGGTCTCCGCGAGCAGTACTTC,CASSPPRQGLREQYF
.,TRBV20-1,TRBJ2-7,many,TGCAGTGCTACGGGGTCCATATACGAGCAGTACTTC,CSATGSIYEQYF
.,TRBV12-3/TRBV12-4,TRBJ2-6,many,TGTGCCAGCAGTCCAGGGGCCAACGTCCTGACTTTC,CASSPGANVLTF
TRBD2,TRBV27,TRBJ2-1,.,TGTGCCAGCAGTTTATCCGGACTAGCCGGATGGGAGGCAAAGTTCTTC,CASSLSGLAGWEAKFF
.,TRBV6-4,TRBJ2-2,many,TGTGCCAGCAGTGAAACAGGGAGCACCGGGGAGCTGTTTTTT,CASSETGSTGELFF
TRBD2,TRBV3-1,TRBJ2-3,many,TGTGCCAGCAGCCTCAGACGACTAGCGGGACCCACAGATACGCAGTATTTT,CASSLRRLAGPTDTQYF
TRBD1,TRBV20-1,TRBJ1-5,few,TGCAGTGCTAGACAGGGGGCCGGGGATCAGCCCCAGCATTTT,CSARQGAGDQPQHF
TRBD2,TRBV28,TRBJ2-7,many,TGTGCCAGCAGTTTGGTCCCTAGCGGGAGCTTCCAGTACGAGCAGTACTTC,CASSLVPSGSFQYEQYF
TRBD1,TRBV12-3/TRBV12-4,TRBJ1-1,many,TGTGCCAGCAGCAGCGGACAGGGAGTGGTCGCTTTCTTT,CASSSGQGVVAFF
.,TRBV28,TRBJ2-1,many,TGTGCCAGCAGGGATGTCGGGGGTGAGCAGTTCTTC,CASRDVGGEQFF